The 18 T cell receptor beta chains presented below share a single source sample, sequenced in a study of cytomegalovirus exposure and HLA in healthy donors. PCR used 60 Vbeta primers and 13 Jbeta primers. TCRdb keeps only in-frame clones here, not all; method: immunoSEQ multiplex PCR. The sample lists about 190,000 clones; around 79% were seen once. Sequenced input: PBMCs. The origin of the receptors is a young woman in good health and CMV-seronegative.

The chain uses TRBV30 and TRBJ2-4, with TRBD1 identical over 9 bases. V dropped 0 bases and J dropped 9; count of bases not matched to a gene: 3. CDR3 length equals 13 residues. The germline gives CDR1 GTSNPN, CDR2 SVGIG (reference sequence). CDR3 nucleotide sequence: TGTGCCTGGAGTGTGGACAGGGGTCCCATTCAGTACTTC. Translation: CAWSVDRGPIQYF.

CDR3 DNA: TGTGCCAGCAGTTACTACGGGGGACAGGGGGCAGATGGCTACACCTTC. It is translated as CASSYYGGQGADGYTF. The chain carries TRBV6-5 and TRBJ1-2, with TRBD1 matching 12 bases. This CDR3 spans 16 amino acids. Germline lookup yields CDR1 MNHEY and CDR2 SVGAGI. Trimming at V came to 1 base and at J to 6 bases, leaving 6 bases not matched to a gene.

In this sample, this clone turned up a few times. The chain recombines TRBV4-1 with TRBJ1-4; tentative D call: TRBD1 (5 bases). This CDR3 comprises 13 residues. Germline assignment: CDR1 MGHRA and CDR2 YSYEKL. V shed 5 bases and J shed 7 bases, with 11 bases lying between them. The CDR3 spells CASSLKGIEKLFF. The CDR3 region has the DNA TGCGCCAGCAGCTTAAAGGGGATTGAAAAACTGTTTTTT.

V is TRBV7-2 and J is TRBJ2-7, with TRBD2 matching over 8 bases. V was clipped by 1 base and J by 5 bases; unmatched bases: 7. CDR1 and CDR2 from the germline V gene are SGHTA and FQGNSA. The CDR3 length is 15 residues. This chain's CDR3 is CASSLGTGGLDEQYF. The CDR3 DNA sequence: TGTGCCAGCAGCTTAGGGACGGGAGGGCTTGACGAGCAGTACTTC. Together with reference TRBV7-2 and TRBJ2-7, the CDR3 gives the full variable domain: GAGVSQSPSNKVTEKGKDVELRCDPISGHTALYWYRQSLGQGLEFLIYFQGNSAPDKSGLPSDRFSAERTGGSVSTLTIQRTQQEDSAVYLCASSLGTGGLDEQYFGPGTRLTVT.

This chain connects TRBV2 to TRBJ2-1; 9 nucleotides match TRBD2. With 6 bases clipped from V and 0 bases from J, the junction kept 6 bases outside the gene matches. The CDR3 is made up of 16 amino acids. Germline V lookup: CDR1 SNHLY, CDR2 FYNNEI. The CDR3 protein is CASRTLSGSSYNEQFF. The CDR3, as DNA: TGTGCCAGCAGGACTCTTAGCGGGAGCTCCTACAATGAGCAGTTCTTC.

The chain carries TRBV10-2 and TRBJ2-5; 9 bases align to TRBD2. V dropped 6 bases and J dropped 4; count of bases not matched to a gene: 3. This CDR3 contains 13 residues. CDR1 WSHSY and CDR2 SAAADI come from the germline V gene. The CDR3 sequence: CASSVTSGETQYF. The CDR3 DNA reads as TGCGCCAGCAGCGTGACTAGCGGAGAGACCCAGTACTTC.

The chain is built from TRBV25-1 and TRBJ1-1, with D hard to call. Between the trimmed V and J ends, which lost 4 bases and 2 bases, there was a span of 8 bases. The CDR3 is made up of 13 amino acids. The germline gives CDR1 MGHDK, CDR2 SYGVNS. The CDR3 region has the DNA TGTGCCAGCAGTGGAGGGTTCAACACTGAAGCTTTCTTT. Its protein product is CASSGGFNTEAFF.

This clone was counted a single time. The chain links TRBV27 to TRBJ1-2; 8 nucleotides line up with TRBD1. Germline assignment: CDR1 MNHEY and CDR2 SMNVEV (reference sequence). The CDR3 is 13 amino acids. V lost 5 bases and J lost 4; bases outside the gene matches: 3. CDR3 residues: CASSTGGSYGYTF. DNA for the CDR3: TGTGCCAGCAGTACAGGGGGAAGCTATGGCTACACCTTC.

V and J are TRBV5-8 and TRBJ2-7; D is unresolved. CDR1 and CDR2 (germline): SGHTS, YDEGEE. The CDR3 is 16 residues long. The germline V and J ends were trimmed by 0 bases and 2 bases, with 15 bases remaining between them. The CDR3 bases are TGTGCCAGCAGCTTGGTGTCAGGTATTCCCACCTACGAGCAGTACTTC. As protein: CASSLVSGIPTYEQYF.

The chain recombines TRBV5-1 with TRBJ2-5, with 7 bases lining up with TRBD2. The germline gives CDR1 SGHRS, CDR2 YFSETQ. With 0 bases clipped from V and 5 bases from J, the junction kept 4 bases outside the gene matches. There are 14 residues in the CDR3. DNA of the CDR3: TGCGCCAGCAGCTTGGACGGGAGGCGGGAGACCCAGTACTTC. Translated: CASSLDGRRETQYF.

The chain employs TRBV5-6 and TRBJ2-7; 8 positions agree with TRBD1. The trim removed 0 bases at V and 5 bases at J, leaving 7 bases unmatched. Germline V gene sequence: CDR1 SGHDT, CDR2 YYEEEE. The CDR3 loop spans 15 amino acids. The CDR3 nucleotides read TGTGCCAGCAGCTTGGGACCCAGACAGGGGCACGAGCAGTACTTC. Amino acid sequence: CASSLGPRQGHEQYF.

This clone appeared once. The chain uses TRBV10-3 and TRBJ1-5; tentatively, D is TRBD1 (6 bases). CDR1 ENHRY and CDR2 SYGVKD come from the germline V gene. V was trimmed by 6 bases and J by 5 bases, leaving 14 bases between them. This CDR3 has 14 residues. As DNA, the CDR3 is TGTGCCATCAGGGAACAGGGAGGGGATCAGCCCCAGCATTTT. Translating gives CAIREQGGDQPQHF.

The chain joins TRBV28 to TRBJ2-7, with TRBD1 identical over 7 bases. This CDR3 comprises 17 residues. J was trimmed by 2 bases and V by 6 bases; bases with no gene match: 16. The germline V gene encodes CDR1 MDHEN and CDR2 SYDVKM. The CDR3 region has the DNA TGTGCCAGCAGCCCACTCTGGGGGACAGAGCTTACCTACGAGCAGTACTTC. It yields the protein CASSPLWGTELTYEQYF. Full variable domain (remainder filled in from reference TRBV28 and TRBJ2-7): DVKVTQSSRYLVKRTGEKVFLECVQDMDHENMFWYRQDPGLGLRLIYFSYDVKMKEKGDIPEGYSVSREKKERFSLILESASTNQTSMYLCASSPLWGTELTYEQYFGPGTRLTVT.

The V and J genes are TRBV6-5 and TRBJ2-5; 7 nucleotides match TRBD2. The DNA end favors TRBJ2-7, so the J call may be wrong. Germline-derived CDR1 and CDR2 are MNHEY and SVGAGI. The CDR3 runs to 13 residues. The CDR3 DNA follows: TGTGCCAGCAGTTACACGGGGGGCTACGAGCAGTACTTC. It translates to CASSYTGGYEQYF.

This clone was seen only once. The CDR3 coding sequence is TGTGCCAGCACCCAGTACAGACAGGATGGCTACACCTTC. Its translation: CASTQYRQDGYTF. The J gene is TRBJ1-2, the V gene TRBV6-5, with D possibly matching TRBD1 (6 bases). Between the trimmed V and J ends, which lost 7 bases and 6 bases, there was a span of 15 bases. The CDR3 consists of 13 residues. Per germline, CDR1 MNHEY and CDR2 SVGAGI.

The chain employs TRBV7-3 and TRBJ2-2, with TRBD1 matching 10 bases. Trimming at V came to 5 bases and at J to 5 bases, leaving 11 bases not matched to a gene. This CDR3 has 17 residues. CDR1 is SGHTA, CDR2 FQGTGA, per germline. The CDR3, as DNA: TGTGCCAGCAGCCTGCCGGGACAGGGGTCCGATACCGGGGAGCTGTTTTTT. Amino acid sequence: CASSLPGQGSDTGELFF.

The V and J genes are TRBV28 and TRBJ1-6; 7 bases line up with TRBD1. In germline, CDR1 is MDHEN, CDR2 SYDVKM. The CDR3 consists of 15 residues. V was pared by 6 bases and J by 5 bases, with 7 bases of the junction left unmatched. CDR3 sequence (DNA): TGTGCCAGCAGCCGCATTGACAGGGATAATTCACCCCTCCACTTT. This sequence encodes CASSRIDRDNSPLHF.

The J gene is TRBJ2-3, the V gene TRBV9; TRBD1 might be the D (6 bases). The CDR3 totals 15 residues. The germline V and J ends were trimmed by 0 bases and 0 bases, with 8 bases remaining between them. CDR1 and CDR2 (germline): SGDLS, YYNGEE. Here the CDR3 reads CASSVERGSTDTQYF. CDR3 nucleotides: TGTGCCAGCAGCGTAGAGAGGGGGAGCACAGATACGCAGTATTTT.